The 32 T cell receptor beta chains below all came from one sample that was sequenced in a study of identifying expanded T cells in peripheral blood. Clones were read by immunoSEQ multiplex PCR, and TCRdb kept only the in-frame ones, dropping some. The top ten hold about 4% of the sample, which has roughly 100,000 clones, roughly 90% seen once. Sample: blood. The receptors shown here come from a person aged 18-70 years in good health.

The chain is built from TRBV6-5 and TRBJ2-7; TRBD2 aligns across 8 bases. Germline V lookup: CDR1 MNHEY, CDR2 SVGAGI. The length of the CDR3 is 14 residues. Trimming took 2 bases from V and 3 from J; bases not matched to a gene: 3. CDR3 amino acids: CASSYTSGSYEQYF. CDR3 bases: TGTGCCAGCAGTTACACTAGCGGCAGCTACGAGCAGTACTTC.

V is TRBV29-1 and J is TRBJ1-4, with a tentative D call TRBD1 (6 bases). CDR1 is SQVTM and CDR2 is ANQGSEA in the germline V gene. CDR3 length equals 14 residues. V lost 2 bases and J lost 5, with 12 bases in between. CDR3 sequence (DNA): TGCAGCGTTGAATCGGGACATATGAATGAAAAACTGTTTTTT. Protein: CSVESGHMNEKLFF. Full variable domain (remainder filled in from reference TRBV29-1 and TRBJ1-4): SAVISQKPSRDICQRGTSLTIQCQVDSQVTMMFWYRQQPGQSLTLIATANQGSEATYESGFVIDKFPISRPNLTFSTLTVSNMSPEDSSIYLCSVESGHMNEKLFFGSGTQLSVL.

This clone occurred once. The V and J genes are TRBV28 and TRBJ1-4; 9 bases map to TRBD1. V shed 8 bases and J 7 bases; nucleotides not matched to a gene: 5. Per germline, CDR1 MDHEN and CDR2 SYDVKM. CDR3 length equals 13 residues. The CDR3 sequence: CASAGQGIEKLFF. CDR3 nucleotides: TGTGCCAGCGCGGGACAGGGTATTGAAAAACTGTTTTTT.

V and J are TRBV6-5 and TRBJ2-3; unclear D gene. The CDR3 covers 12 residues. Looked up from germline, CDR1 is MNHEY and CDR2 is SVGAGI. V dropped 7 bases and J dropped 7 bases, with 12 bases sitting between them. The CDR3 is CASNRPPYTQYF. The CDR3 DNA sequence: TGTGCCAGCAATCGGCCACCCTATACGCAGTATTTT.

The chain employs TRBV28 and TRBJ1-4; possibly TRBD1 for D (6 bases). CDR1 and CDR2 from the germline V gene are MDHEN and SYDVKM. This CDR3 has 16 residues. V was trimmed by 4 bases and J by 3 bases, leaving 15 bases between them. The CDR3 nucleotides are TGTGCCAGCAGTTGGGGGGGGCTTGGGGCTAATGAAAAACTGTTTTTT. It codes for CASSWGGLGANEKLFF.

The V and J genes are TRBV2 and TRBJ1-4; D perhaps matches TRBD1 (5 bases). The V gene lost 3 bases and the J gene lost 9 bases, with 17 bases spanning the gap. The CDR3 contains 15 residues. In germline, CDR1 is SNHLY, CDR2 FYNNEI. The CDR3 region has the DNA TGTGCCAGCAGTGAGGATAGGCCAGGGCCCCAAAAACTGTTTTTT. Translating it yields CASSEDRPGPQKLFF.

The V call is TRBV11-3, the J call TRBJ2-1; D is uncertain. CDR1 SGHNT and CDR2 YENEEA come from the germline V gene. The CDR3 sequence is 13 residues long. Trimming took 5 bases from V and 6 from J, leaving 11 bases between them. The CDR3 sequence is CASSQGRINEQFF. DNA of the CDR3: TGTGCCAGCAGCCAAGGACGGATCAATGAGCAGTTCTTC.

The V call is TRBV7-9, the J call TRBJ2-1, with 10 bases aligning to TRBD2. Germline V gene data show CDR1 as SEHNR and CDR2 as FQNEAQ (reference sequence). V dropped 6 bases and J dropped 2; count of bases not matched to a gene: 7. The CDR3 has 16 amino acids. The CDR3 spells CASSPTSGTTYNEQFF. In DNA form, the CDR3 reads TGTGCCAGCAGTCCCACTAGCGGGACAACCTACAATGAGCAGTTCTTC.

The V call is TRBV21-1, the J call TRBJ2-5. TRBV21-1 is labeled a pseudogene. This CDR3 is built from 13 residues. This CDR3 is CASSKGGGETQYF. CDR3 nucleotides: TGTGCCAGCAGCAAAGGGGGCGGGGAGACCCAGTACTTC.

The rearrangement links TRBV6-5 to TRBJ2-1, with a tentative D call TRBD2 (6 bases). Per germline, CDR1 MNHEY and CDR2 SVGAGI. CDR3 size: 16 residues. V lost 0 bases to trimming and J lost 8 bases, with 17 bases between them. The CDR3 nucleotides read TGTGCCAGCAGTTACTCGGGCGGGATAGGATTCGATGAGCAGTTCTTC. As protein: CASSYSGGIGFDEQFF.

In DNA, the CDR3 is TGTGCCAGCAGCTTCCCCGGGACAGCCTACGAGCAGTACTTC. Protein product: CASSFPGTAYEQYF. V usage is TRBV11-1 and J usage is TRBJ2-7, with 7 nucleotides matching TRBD1. This CDR3 spans 14 amino acids. Germline CDR1 SGHAT, CDR2 FQDESV (reference sequence). Losses at the gene ends were 3 bases for V and 2 bases for J; bases not matched to a gene: 4.

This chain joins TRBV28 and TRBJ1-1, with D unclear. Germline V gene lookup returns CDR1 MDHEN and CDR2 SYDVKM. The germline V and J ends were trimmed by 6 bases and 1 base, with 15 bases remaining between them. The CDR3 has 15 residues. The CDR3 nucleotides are TGTGCCAGCAGCCCATGGTTTGGACCGAACACTGAAGCTTTCTTT. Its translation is CASSPWFGPNTEAFF. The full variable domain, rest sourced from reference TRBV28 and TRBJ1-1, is DVKVTQSSRYLVKRTGEKVFLECVQDMDHENMFWYRQDPGLGLRLIYFSYDVKMKEKGDIPEGYSVSREKKERFSLILESASTNQTSMYLCASSPWFGPNTEAFFGQGTRLTVV.

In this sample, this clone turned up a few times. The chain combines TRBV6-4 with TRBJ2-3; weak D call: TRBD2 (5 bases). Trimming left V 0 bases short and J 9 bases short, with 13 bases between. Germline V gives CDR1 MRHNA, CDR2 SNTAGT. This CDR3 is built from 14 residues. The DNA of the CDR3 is TGTGCCAGCAGTGACTCGCCAACTAGGCCGACGCAGTATTTT. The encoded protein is CASSDSPTRPTQYF.

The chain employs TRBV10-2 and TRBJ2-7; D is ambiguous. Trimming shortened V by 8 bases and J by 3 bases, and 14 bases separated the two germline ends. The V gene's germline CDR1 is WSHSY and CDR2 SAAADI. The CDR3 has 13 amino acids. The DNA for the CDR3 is TGCGCCAGCCGGCAAGTGGGTGACTACGAGCAGTACTTC. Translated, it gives CASRQVGDYEQYF.

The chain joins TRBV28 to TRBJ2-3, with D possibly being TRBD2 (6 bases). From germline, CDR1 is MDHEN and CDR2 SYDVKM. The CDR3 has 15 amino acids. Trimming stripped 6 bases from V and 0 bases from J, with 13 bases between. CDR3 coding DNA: TGTGCCAGCAGCTCTGGAGGGTCTAGCACAGATACGCAGTATTTT. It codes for CASSSGGSSTDTQYF.

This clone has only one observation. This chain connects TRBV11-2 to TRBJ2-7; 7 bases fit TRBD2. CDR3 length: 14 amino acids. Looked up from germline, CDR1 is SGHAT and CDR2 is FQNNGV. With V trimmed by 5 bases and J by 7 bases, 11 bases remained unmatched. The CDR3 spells CASSLIPGGREQYF. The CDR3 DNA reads TGTGCCAGCAGCCTAATTCCGGGGGGACGGGAGCAGTACTTC.

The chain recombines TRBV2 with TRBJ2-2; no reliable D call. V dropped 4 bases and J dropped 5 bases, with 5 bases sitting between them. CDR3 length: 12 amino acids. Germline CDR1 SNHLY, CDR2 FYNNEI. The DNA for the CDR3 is TGTGCCAGCAGTGTCGTGACCGGGGAGCTGTTTTTT. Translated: CASSVVTGELFF.

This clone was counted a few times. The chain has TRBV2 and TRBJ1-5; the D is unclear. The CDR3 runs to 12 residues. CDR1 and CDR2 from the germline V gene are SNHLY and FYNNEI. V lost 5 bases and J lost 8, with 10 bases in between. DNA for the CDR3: TGTGCCAGCAGTTTTACGATAGAGCCCCAGCATTTT. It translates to CASSFTIEPQHF.

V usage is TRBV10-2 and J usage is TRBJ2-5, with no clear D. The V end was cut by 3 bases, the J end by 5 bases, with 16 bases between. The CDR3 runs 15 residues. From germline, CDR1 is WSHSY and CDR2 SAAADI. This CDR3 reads CASSDFGQRLETQYF. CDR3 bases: TGCGCCAGCAGTGATTTTGGGCAGCGTTTGGAGACCCAGTACTTC.

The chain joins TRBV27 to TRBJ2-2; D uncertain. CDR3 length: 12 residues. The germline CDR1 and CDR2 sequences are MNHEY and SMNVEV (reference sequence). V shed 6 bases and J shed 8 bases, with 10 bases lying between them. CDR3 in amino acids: CASSLSGGELFF. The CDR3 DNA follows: TGTGCCAGCAGCCTATCCGGAGGGGAGCTGTTTTTT.

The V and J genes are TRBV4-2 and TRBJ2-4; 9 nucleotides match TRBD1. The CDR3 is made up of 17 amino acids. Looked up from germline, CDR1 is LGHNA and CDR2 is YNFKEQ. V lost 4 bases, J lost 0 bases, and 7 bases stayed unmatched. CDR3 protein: CASSLIQGAGAKNIQYF. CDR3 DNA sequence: TGTGCCAGCAGCCTGATACAGGGGGCTGGAGCCAAAAACATTCAGTACTTC.

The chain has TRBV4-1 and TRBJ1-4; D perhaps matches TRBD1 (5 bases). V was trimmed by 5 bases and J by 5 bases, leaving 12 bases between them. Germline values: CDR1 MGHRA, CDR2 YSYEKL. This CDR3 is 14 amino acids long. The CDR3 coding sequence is TGCGCCAGCAGCATGCGCGGGGGGAATGAAAAACTGTTTTTT. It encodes CASSMRGGNEKLFF.

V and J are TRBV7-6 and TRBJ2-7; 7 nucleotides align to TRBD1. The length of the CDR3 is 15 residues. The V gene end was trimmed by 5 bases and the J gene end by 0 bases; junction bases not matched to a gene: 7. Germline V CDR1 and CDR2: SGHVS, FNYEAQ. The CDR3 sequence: CASSRPTGSSYEQYF. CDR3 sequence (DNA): TGTGCCAGCAGCCGCCCGACAGGGAGCTCCTACGAGCAGTACTTC. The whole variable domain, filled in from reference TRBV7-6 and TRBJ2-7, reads GAGVSQSPRYKVTKRGQDVALRCDPISGHVSLYWYRQALGQGPEFLTYFNYEAQQDKSGLPNDRFSAERPEGSISTLTIQRTEQRDSAMYRCASSRPTGSSYEQYFGPGTRLTVT.

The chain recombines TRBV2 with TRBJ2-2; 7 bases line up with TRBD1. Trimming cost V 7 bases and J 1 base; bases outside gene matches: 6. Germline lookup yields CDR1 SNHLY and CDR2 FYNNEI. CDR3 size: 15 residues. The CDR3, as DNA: TGTGCCAGCAAGAGGGGGCAGGGGAACACCGGGGAGCTGTTTTTT. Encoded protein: CASKRGQGNTGELFF.

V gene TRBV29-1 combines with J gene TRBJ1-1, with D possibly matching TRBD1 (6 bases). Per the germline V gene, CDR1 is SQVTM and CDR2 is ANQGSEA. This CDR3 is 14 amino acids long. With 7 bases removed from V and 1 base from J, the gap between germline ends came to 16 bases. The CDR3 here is CSEIVVGANTEAFF. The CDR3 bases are TGCAGCGAGATCGTGGTGGGGGCGAACACTGAAGCTTTCTTT.

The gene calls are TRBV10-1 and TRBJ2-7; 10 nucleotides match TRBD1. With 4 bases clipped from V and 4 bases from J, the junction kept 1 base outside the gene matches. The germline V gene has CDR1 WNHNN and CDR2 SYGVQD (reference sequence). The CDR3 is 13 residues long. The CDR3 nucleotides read TGCGCCAGCAGTGGGGGACAGGGGTACGAGCAGTACTTC. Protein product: CASSGGQGYEQYF.

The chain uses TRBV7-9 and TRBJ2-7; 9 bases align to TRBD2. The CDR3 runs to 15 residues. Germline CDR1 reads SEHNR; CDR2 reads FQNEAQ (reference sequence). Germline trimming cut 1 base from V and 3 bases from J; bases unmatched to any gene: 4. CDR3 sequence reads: CASSLGGGGSYEQYF. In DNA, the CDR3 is TGTGCCAGCAGCTTAGGCGGGGGGGGAAGCTACGAGCAGTACTTC.

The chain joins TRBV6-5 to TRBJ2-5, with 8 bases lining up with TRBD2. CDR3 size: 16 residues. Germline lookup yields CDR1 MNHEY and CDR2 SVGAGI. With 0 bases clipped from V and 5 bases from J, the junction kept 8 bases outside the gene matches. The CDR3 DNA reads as TGTGCCAGCAGTTACTCAGGGACTAGGGATGGGGAGACCCAGTACTTC. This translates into CASSYSGTRDGETQYF.

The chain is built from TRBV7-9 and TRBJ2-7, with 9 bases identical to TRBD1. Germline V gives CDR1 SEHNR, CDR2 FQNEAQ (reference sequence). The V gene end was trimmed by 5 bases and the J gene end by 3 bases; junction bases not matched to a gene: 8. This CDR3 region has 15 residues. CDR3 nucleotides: TGTGCCAGCAGCGGCCGGACAGGGGCTGTCTACGAGCAGTACTTC. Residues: CASSGRTGAVYEQYF. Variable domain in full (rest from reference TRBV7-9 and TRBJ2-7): DTGVSQNPRHKITKRGQNVTFRCDPISEHNRLYWYRQTLGQGPEFLTYFQNEAQLEKSRLLSDRFSAERPKGSFSTLEIQRTEQGDSAMYLCASSGRTGAVYEQYFGPGTRLTVT.

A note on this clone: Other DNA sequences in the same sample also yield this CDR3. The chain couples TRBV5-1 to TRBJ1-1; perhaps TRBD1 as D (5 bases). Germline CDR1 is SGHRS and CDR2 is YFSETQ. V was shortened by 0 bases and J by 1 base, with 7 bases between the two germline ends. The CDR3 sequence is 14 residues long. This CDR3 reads CASSLGTGNTEAFF. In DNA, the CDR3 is TGCGCCAGCAGCTTGGGTACAGGGAACACTGAAGCTTTCTTT.

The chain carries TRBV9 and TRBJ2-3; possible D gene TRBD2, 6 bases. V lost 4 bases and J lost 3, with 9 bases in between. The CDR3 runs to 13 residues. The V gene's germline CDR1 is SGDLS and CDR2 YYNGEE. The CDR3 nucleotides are TGTGCCAGCAGCTGGAGGGGTACAGATACGCAGTATTTT. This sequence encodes CASSWRGTDTQYF.

The CDR3 bases are TGTGCCAGCAGCCAGGGCGCTAATGAAAAACTGTTTTTT. Translated, it gives CASSQGANEKLFF. The chain couples TRBV14 to TRBJ1-4; D remains unclear. Between the trimmed V and J ends, which lost 3 bases and 3 bases, there was a span of 5 bases. The V gene's germline CDR1 is SGHDN and CDR2 FVKESK. This CDR3 has 13 residues.